This record covers a single T cell receptor beta chain. Its cognate antigen has yet to be identified. Per-base qualities were not stored, and no clone one base away is much larger. The data originate from a study of CD8 T cells in Susac syndrome (dated by TCRdb to between 2019 and 2020). Context from the whole study: The study used repertoire sequencing to test whether antigen drove CD8+ T cell activation and differentiation in Susac syndrome. CD8+ T cell repertoire clonality was compared between some 12 healthy donors, approximately 14 Susac syndrome patients and some 15 multiple sclerosis patients. Points the paper makes about the study in general: The TCR sequencing and HLA analysis was acknowledged to have included a relatively small number of individuals.

RNA was extracted using the RNeasy kit, and about 0.45 to 1 microgram was reverse transcribed with random hexamers. TCR beta CDR3 regions were amplified with the immunoSEQ multiplex PCR assay covering 54 Vbeta and 13 Jbeta segments. To correct PCR amplification bias, a synthetic template baseline was used for both primer optimization and computational correction. Regarding the original processing steps: Reads were annotated to V, D and J genes according to IMGT and were analyzed with immunoSEQ Analyzer, with only productive sequences retained. Clonality was calculated as one minus the Shannon entropy normalized by log2 of the number of productive unique sequences. Public and private clones were assessed among the 100 most prevalent clones of each patient and control. Susac-specific clones were defined as absent from healthy and MS cohorts, 850 to 1,300 published viral clones and other ImmuneACCESS disease sequences. TCRdb reprocessing: public reads trimmed at Q25 with fastp, clones called with MiXCR, in-frame beta chains kept. Identical CDR3 protein sequences are pooled into one entry, listed with their most common genes and DNA. TCRdb's processing, not the study's, gives the V and J calls here. The sample table holds 130,000 or so distinct CDR3 sequences, of which more than 75% were seen once. The top ten constitute over 0.2% of the sample.

V loses 2 bases at its end and J loses 0 bases; junction bases beyond the gene matches: 4. The CDR3, cysteine through phenylalanine, is 16 amino acids long. Only CDR3 DNA is held: 48 bases, read in frame from base 1. The germline V gene (reference sequence) supplies CDR1 LNHDA and CDR2 SQIVND. High-throughput TCR beta sequencing profiled peripheral blood CD8+ and CD4+ T cells from healthy donors, Susac syndrome patients and multiple sclerosis patients. The multiple sclerosis controls were treatment-naive patients who had stable or active relapsing-remitting disease and met the revised McDonald criteria. Bulk CD8+ and CD4+ T cells were purified by magnetic negative isolation, while CD8+ TEMRA cells were enriched using FACS. Blood was collected in EDTA tubes and processed within 24 hours, with PBMCs isolated through density gradient centrifugation. PBMCs intended for TCR sequencing were frozen in liquid nitrogen and were later thawed in a 37 degrees C water bath. The sorted or isolated CD4+, CD8+ and CD8+ TEMRA cells reached a purity of at least 90%.

Sequencing was performed on CD8+ T cells from PBMCs. This receptor was taken from a human donor with multiple sclerosis. The chain is assembled from TRBV19 and TRBJ2-4, with 7 bases matching TRBD1. CDR3 region: CASSIMAGGAKNIQYF. The sequenced DNA: TGTGCCAGTAGTATAATGGCAGGGGGAGCCAAAAACATTCAGTACTTC. Where the CDR3 stops, the reference TRBV19 and TRBJ2-4 genes take over; the full variable domain is DGGITQSPKYLFRKEGQNVTLSCEQNLNHDAMYWYRQDPGQGLRLIYYSQIVNDFQKGDIAEGYSVSREKKESFPLTVTSAQKNPTAFYLCASSIMAGGAKNIQYFGAGTRLSVL.